Listed here are 10 T cell receptor beta chains from one sample, sequenced in a study of vaccination effects on CD4 cells after COVID-19. Only in-frame clones appear in the TCRdb table, and some are missing; sequencing was by immunoSEQ multiplex PCR. The table shows around 45,000 clones, with about 80% occurring only once. The antigens of these receptors remain unknown. Antigen-specific CD4+ T cells expanded by the ViraFEST assay with viral peptide pools were then sequenced. CD4+ T cells were isolated after nine to ten days of culture. The study found no prior SARS-CoV-2 infection in the vaccine recipients, who tested negative for nucleocapsid antibodies. The material was CD4+ T cells from PBMCs cultured with SARS-CoV-2 spike peptides, obtained before COVID-19 vaccination. All receptors come from a human donor who received a COVID-19 vaccine.

The rearrangement links TRBV4-1 to TRBJ1-5; D is uncertain. Germline CDR1 is MGHRA and CDR2 is YSYEKL. V dropped 1 base and J dropped 3 bases, with 10 bases sitting between them. The CDR3 has 15 amino acids. DNA of the CDR3: TGCGCCAGCAGCCAAGGGTGGCAGCCCAATCAGCCCCAGCATTTT. Protein product: CASSQGWQPNQPQHF.

This rearrangement joins TRBV7-2 to TRBJ2-3; the D is unclear. The V end lost 0 bases, the J end lost 0 bases, and 1 base lay between the germline ends. This CDR3 is built from 13 residues. CDR1 is SGHTA, CDR2 FQGNSA, per germline. The CDR3 spells CASSLASTDTQYF. The DNA for the CDR3 is TGTGCCAGCAGCTTAGCGAGCACAGATACGCAGTATTTT.

This chain links TRBV6-7 with TRBJ1-5; D is ambiguous. TRBV6-7 is sorted into the ORF group, with uncertain function. The CDR3 contains 13 residues. The germline V and J ends were trimmed by 4 bases and 4 bases, with 8 bases remaining between them. The CDR3 region is CASSSEGNQPQHF. The CDR3, as DNA: TGTGCCAGCAGTTCAGAAGGGAATCAGCCCCAGCATTTT.

The chain is built from TRBV19 and TRBJ1-5; 7 nucleotides match TRBD1. Trimming cost V 5 bases and J 4 bases; bases outside gene matches: 8. CDR3 size: 15 residues. Per the germline V gene, CDR1 is LNHDA and CDR2 is SQIVND (reference sequence). CDR3 DNA sequence: TGTGCCAGTAGTTCAGGGGGGGCTTTTAATCAGCCCCAGCATTTT. It specifies CASSSGGAFNQPQHF.

The V call is TRBV10-3, the J call TRBJ2-7; 9 bases are a match to TRBD1. Germline values: CDR1 ENHRY, CDR2 SYGVKD. Trimming cost V 6 bases and J 3 bases; bases outside gene matches: 12. The CDR3 has 16 amino acids. CDR3 sequence reads: CAISGGAPTGGYEQYV. The CDR3, as DNA: TGTGCCATCAGCGGAGGGGCCCCGACAGGGGGCTACGAGCAGTACGTC.

The chain carries TRBV2 and TRBJ1-5; 7 bases align to TRBD1. The CDR3 is 18 amino acids. The V and J ends lost 6 bases and 0 bases, in that order; junction bases with no gene match: 14. CDR1 and CDR2 (germline): SNHLY, FYNNEI. For the CDR3, the DNA is TGTGCCAGCAGCCTAACAGGGGCGGGATTCTATAGCAATCAGCCCCAGCATTTT. Translating it yields CASSLTGAGFYSNQPQHF.

The rearrangement links TRBV6-5 to TRBJ2-5; no firm D call. This CDR3 region has 13 residues. V was trimmed by 6 bases and J by 2 bases, leaving 10 bases between them. The germline V gene has CDR1 MNHEY and CDR2 SVGAGI. CDR3 sequence: CASRKSSQETQYF. DNA of the CDR3: TGTGCCAGCAGGAAATCGTCGCAAGAGACCCAGTACTTC.

The genes are TRBV7-3 and TRBJ1-2; TRBD1 is a possible D gene (5 bases). Germline CDR1 is SGHTA and CDR2 is FQGTGA. The length of the CDR3 is 14 residues. V lost 3 bases and J lost 5, with 13 bases in between. This CDR3 is CASSFGEGLYGYTF. The CDR3 DNA reads as TGTGCCAGCAGCTTTGGGGAGGGGCTATATGGCTACACCTTC.

V usage is TRBV2 and J usage is TRBJ2-7; D is possibly TRBD2 (5 bases). Germline-derived CDR1 and CDR2 are SNHLY and FYNNEI. This CDR3 is built from 12 residues. V dropped 6 bases and J dropped 12 bases, with 18 bases sitting between them. CDR3 region: CASSGDSQVPYV. The CDR3 coding sequence is TGTGCCAGCAGCGGGGATTCTCAGGTCCCGTACGTC.

The J gene is TRBJ1-6, the V gene TRBV6-5, with 9 positions matching TRBD1. Germline V lookup: CDR1 MNHEY, CDR2 SVGAGI. The CDR3 covers 16 residues. J lost 7 bases, V lost 2 bases, and 6 bases had no gene match. CDR3 bases: TGTGCCAGCAGTTACCAGGGACAGGGAGTAAATTCACCCCTCCACTTT. Its translation is CASSYQGQGVNSPLHF.